One sample yielded the 22 T cell receptor beta chains listed below, sequenced in a study of shared clonotypes between healthy human individuals. Profiling relied on immunoSEQ multiplex PCR, and the TCRdb table lists in-frame clones only, not all of them. The repertoire holds 850,000 to 1,100,000 clones, around 77% seen once, with over 0.8% in the top ten. The sample taken for sequencing was memory CD4+ T cells from PBMCs. Sample subset: CD45RA-negative fraction. The receptors were sampled from a young man in good health. Some clones in this sample may be carry-over from other donors' samples.

This clone was detected only a few times. Given a far larger clone just one base away, this is likely a sequencing read error. This chain links TRBV6-1 with TRBJ2-5; D is ambiguous. From germline, CDR1 is MNHNS and CDR2 SASEGT. Trimming took 1 base from V and 7 from J, leaving 1 base between them. The CDR3 loop spans 10 amino acids. CDR3 DNA sequence: TGTGCCAGCAGTGAAGGGACCCAGTACTTC. Its translation is CASSEGTQYF.

The chain is built from TRBV28 and TRBJ2-2, with TRBD1 matching over 9 bases. This CDR3 spans 15 amino acids. The ends lost 6 bases at V and 0 bases at J; junction bases unmatched: 2. Per germline, CDR1 MDHEN and CDR2 SYDVKM. The CDR3 coding sequence is TGTGCCAGCAGCCGGGACAGGGCGAACACCGGGGAGCTGTTTTTT. Translation gives CASSRDRANTGELFF.

CDR3 in DNA: TGTGCCAGCAGCCAGATCCGGGACAGGGGGACTGAAGCTTTCTTT. It encodes CASSQIRDRGTEAFF. The genes are TRBV7-2 and TRBJ1-1; 11 bases fit TRBD1. Germline V gene data show CDR1 as SGHTA and CDR2 as FQGNSA. CDR3 size: 15 residues. V shed 5 bases, J shed 5 bases, and the junction held 7 bases outside the gene matches.

V and J are TRBV19 and TRBJ1-5, with D possibly TRBD1 on 5 matching bases. V was clipped by 6 bases and J by 0 bases, with 12 bases between them. This CDR3 is built from 15 residues. The V gene's germline CDR1 is LNHDA and CDR2 SQIVND (reference sequence). As DNA, the CDR3 is TGTGCCAGTAGGGGCGGGACCTTTAGCAATCAGCCCCAGCATTTT. Translated: CASRGGTFSNQPQHF.

The V call is TRBV2, the J call TRBJ2-5; D gene uncertain. Germline lookup yields CDR1 SNHLY and CDR2 FYNNEI. V lost 2 bases to trimming and J lost 3 bases, with 1 base between them. This CDR3 spans 11 amino acids. The chain's CDR3 is CASSEKETQYF. The CDR3 region has the DNA TGTGCCAGCAGTGAAAAAGAGACCCAGTACTTC.

The chain is built from TRBV2 and TRBJ2-3, with D perhaps TRBD2 (5 bases). Trimming shortened V by 3 bases and J by 1 base, and 11 bases separated the two germline ends. Germline values: CDR1 SNHLY, CDR2 FYNNEI. CDR3 size: 15 residues. The CDR3 protein is CASSESVGGTDTQYF. The CDR3 region has the DNA TGTGCCAGCAGTGAGTCAGTCGGGGGCACAGATACGCAGTATTTT. Full variable domain (remainder filled in from reference TRBV2 and TRBJ2-3): EPEVTQTPSHQVTQMGQEVILRCVPISNHLYFYWYRQILGQKVEFLVSFYNNEISEKSEIFDDQFSVERPDGSNFTLKIRSTKLEDSAMYFCASSESVGGTDTQYFGPGTRLTVL.

A word on this clone: With a far larger clone one base away, a read error is the likely cause. This same CDR3 is encoded by further DNA sequences in the sample. V gene TRBV2 combines with J gene TRBJ2-1; D is perhaps TRBD1 or TRBD2 (5 bases each). The V end was cut by 9 bases, the J end by 6 bases, with 15 bases between. The CDR3 loop spans 13 amino acids. Germline lookup yields CDR1 SNHLY and CDR2 FYNNEI. CDR3 nucleotide sequence: TGTGCCAGACTACTAGGGGCAGGCAATGAGCAGTTCTTC. Amino acid sequence: CARLLGAGNEQFF.

The chain recombines TRBV7-2 with TRBJ1-5, with no clear D. Germline CDR1 is SGHTA and CDR2 is FQGNSA. This CDR3 spans 15 amino acids. The ends were cut back, 0 bases at V and 1 base at J, with 7 bases in the middle. The CDR3 DNA sequence: TGTGCCAGCAGCTTAGCTCTTTGGAGCAATCAGCCCCAGCATTTT. This translates into CASSLALWSNQPQHF.

This clone is a singleton in its sample. V usage is TRBV11-2 and J usage is TRBJ1-1; 7 bases line up with TRBD1. The CDR3 is made up of 14 amino acids. V lost 3 bases and J lost 1; bases outside the gene matches: 2. CDR1 is SGHAT and CDR2 is FQNNGV in the germline V gene. The chain's CDR3 is CASSLGQSNTEAFF. The CDR3 DNA is TGTGCCAGCAGCTTGGGACAGTCGAACACTGAAGCTTTCTTT.

This chain uses TRBV28 with TRBJ2-7; maybe TRBD2 (6 bases). CDR1 and CDR2 (germline): MDHEN, SYDVKM. CDR3 length equals 12 residues. Trimming left V 8 bases short and J 6 bases short, with 14 bases between. The CDR3 sequence: CASGRTTFEQYF. CDR3 bases: TGTGCCAGCGGTCGGACTACCTTCGAGCAGTACTTC.

The rearrangement links TRBV5-1 to TRBJ2-6, with D maybe TRBD2 (6 bases). From germline, CDR1 is SGHRS and CDR2 YFSETQ. This CDR3 spans 15 amino acids. V shed 7 bases and J shed 0 bases, with 11 bases lying between them. The CDR3 region has the DNA TGCGCCAGCGGAAACGGGGGCTCTGGGGCCAACGTCCTGACTTTC. Its translation: CASGNGGSGANVLTF.

This clone was seen only a few times. The chain couples TRBV5-6 to TRBJ1-2, with a weak D call TRBD1 (6 bases). This CDR3 contains 17 residues. Germline V gene data show CDR1 as SGHDT and CDR2 as YYEEEE. V shed 6 bases and J shed 0 bases, with 21 bases lying between them. CDR3 protein: CASTGIGGGRTNYGYTF. CDR3 nucleotides: TGTGCCAGCACGGGGATCGGAGGGGGGCGGACTAACTATGGCTACACCTTC.

The chain is built from TRBV2 and TRBJ2-6; 14 bases are shared with TRBD2. The CDR3 loop spans 17 amino acids. Looked up from germline, CDR1 is SNHLY and CDR2 is FYNNEI. The V segment lost 9 bases and the J segment 0 bases; nucleotides outside the gene matches: 4. The CDR3 loop reads CASRTSGRPSGANVLTF. In DNA, the CDR3 is TGTGCCAGTAGGACTAGCGGGAGGCCCTCTGGGGCCAACGTCCTGACTTTC.

The V and J genes are TRBV4-3 and TRBJ2-7, with TRBD1 identical over 7 bases. The CDR3 covers 15 residues. Unmatched junction bases numbered 3, after V lost 1 base and J lost 0 bases. Germline V gene sequence: CDR1 LGHNA, CDR2 YSLEER. CDR3 DNA sequence: TGCGCCAGCAGCCAAGGAGGGGGCGACTCCTACGAGCAGTACTTC. Its translation: CASSQGGGDSYEQYF.

The chain joins TRBV15 to TRBJ1-5; D perhaps matches TRBD1 (5 bases). With 1 base removed from V and 7 bases from J, the gap between germline ends came to 8 bases. This CDR3 comprises 13 residues. Germline V gene lookup returns CDR1 LNHNV and CDR2 YYDKDF (reference sequence). The CDR3 here is CATSRGQGQPQHF. The CDR3 DNA sequence: TGTGCCACCAGCAGAGGCCAGGGACAGCCCCAGCATTTT. The complete variable domain, with remaining parts taken from reference TRBV15 and TRBJ1-5, reads DAMVIQNPRYQVTQFGKPVTLSCSQTLNHNVMYWYQQKSSQAPKLLFHYYDKDFNNEADTPDNFQSRRPNTSFCFLDIRSPGLGDTAMYLCATSRGQGQPQHFGDGTRLSIL.

The CDR3 bases are TGCGCCAGCAGGAGGGACAATGAGCAGTTCTTC. Translation: CASRRDNEQFF. The gene calls are TRBV10-2 and TRBJ2-1; D possibly corresponds to TRBD2 (5 bases). The germline V gene encodes CDR1 WSHSY and CDR2 SAAADI. V lost 6 bases to trimming and J lost 5 bases, with 5 bases between them. This CDR3 is 11 amino acids long.

In its sample, this clone was seen once. The rearrangement uses TRBV5-4 and TRBJ2-1; 11 positions agree with TRBD2. The CDR3 extends over 18 amino acids. The germline V gene encodes CDR1 SGHNT and CDR2 YYREEE (reference sequence). With V trimmed by 4 bases and J by 0 bases, 9 bases remained unmatched. CDR3 amino acids: CASSQRLAGRVSYNEQFF. DNA for the CDR3: TGTGCCAGCAGCCAACGACTAGCGGGACGTGTCTCCTACAATGAGCAGTTCTTC.

V and J are TRBV11-2 and TRBJ1-1; 7 bases are shared with TRBD1. Germline V gene lookup returns CDR1 SGHAT and CDR2 FQNNGV. V dropped 5 bases and J dropped 3; count of bases not matched to a gene: 9. The CDR3 contains 15 residues. CDR3 region: CASSERGQGDTEAFF. CDR3 bases: TGTGCCAGCAGCGAAAGGGGCCAGGGGGACACTGAAGCTTTCTTT.

This clone has ten or more counts. This chain uses TRBV11-3 with TRBJ2-1; TRBD2 is a possible D gene (5 bases). The V gene's germline CDR1 is SGHNT and CDR2 YENEEA. V lost 0 bases and J 2 bases, leaving 11 bases between the germline ends. The CDR3 loop spans 16 amino acids. For the CDR3, the DNA is TGTGCCAGCAGCTTAGAGGGCGGACTGACCTACAATGAGCAGTTCTTC. Amino acid sequence: CASSLEGGLTYNEQFF.

This clone turned up a few times. The CDR3 sequence: CASRVPGQGARRGGYTF. Here the CDR3 DNA reads TGTGCCAGCAGGGTACCGGGACAGGGTGCCCGCAGAGGAGGCTACACCTTC. The chain joins TRBV11-2 to TRBJ1-2; 9 positions match TRBD1. This CDR3 has 17 amino acids. The germline V gene encodes CDR1 SGHAT and CDR2 FQNNGV. V was clipped by 6 bases and J by 8 bases; unmatched bases: 19.

This chain uses TRBV7-8 with TRBJ2-5, with 7 bases that match TRBD1. The germline V gene encodes CDR1 SGHVS and CDR2 FQNEAQ. Trimming took 6 bases from V and 1 from J; bases not matched to a gene: 8. This CDR3 has 15 amino acids. The chain's CDR3 is CASREQGSFQETQYF. For the CDR3, the DNA is TGTGCCAGCAGGGAACAGGGGTCCTTCCAAGAGACCCAGTACTTC.

This chain connects TRBV7-7 to TRBJ2-7; TRBD2 is a possible D gene (5 bases). Germline loops: CDR1 SSHAT, CDR2 FNYEAQ (reference sequence). CDR3 length: 13 residues. V lost 5 bases and J 7 bases, leaving 15 bases between the germline ends. The CDR3 DNA reads TGTGCCAGCAGCCCGGGGTCGGTAGGGGAGCAGTACTTC. Translating gives CASSPGSVGEQYF.